The rows below give T cell receptor beta chains drawn from one sample of a study of blood T cell repertoires in COVID-19. Some clones are missing from TCRdb's copy, which holds only in-frame ones; the method was immunoSEQ multiplex PCR. In the table there are 150,000 to 200,000 clones, around 77% of which are singletons. The sample taken for sequencing was peripheral blood. These receptor sequences come from a man aged 55 to 70 with active or convalescent COVID-19. CDR3s include the opening cysteine and the closing phenylalanine or tryptophan. Fields, in order: V gene, J gene, D gene, clone size, CDR3 DNA, CDR3 protein. The D gene is left open where the match is weak. Clone size is stated in some rows and not others, as once, few, many or a class when expanded.

TRBV14,TRBJ2-1,NA,NA,TGTGCCAGCAGCCCACCCCCAGTGTCGTCATTTTACAATGAGCAGTTCTTC,CASSPPPVSSFYNEQFF
TRBV2,TRBJ1-6,NA,NA,TGTGCCAGCAGTGACTTCCCCGGGGGGTATTCACCCCTCCACTTT,CASSDFPGGYSPLHF
TRBV19,TRBJ1-2,NA,NA,TGTGCCAGTAGTCCTCGACGGGGTCTTGGCTACACCTTC,CASSPRRGLGYTF
TRBV5-4,TRBJ1-2,NA,NA,TGTGCCAGCAGCTCGACAGACCCCGTCTATGGCTACACCTTC,CASSSTDPVYGYTF
TRBV5-1,TRBJ2-1,TRBD1,few,TGCGCCAGCAGCATGGGACAGGGGGCCCGGAATGAGCAGTTCTTC,CASSMGQGARNEQFF
TRBV28,TRBJ2-2,TRBD1,NA,TGTGCCAGCAGTTTATTACCTCCGGACAGGGGAGGAACCGGGGAGCTGTTTTTT,CASSLLPPDRGGTGELFF
TRBV19,TRBJ2-7,NA,NA,TGTGCCAGTAGTCCCAACCTTCGAGCGGAACGCTACGAGCAGTACTTC,CASSPNLRAERYEQYF
TRBV27,TRBJ2-7,TRBD2,NA,TGTGCCAGCAGCCTCAGGGAGGGAGAGCAGTACTTC,CASSLREGEQYF
TRBV19,TRBJ2-2,NA,NA,TGTGCCACCACGGGACAATACACCGGGGAGCTGTTTTTT,CATTGQYTGELFF
TRBV25-1,TRBJ2-7,TRBD2,NA,TGTGCCACGACTAGCGGGTCCTACGAGCAGTACTTC,CATTSGSYEQYF
TRBV28,TRBJ1-5,NA,NA,TGTGCCAGCAGTTCCCCCCCCAAAACCCAGCATTTT,CASSSPPKTQHF
TRBV5-3,TRBJ2-1,TRBD2,once,TGTGCCAGAAGCTTGACTAGCGGGGGACTATACAATGAGCAGTTCTTC,CARSLTSGGLYNEQFF
TRBV25-1,TRBJ1-2,NA,once,TGTGCCAGCAGTGAACAGCGCCGGGGCTATGGCTACACCTTC,CASSEQRRGYGYTF
TRBV6-5,TRBJ2-1,NA,NA,TGTGCCAGCAGTTACTTTCAGGGGGGATACAATGAGCAGTTCTTC,CASSYFQGGYNEQFF
TRBV6-5,TRBJ2-7,NA,NA,TGTGCCAGCAGCCCCAGGGTTCTTAACTTCGAGCAGTACTTC,CASSPRVLNFEQYF
TRBV19,TRBJ2-3,NA,NA,TGTGCCAGTAGTATCCTCCATGGTAGCGGAGATACGCAGTATTTT,CASSILHGSGDTQYF
TRBV19,TRBJ1-2,NA,NA,TGTGCCAGTAGTGTCCAGGCTTACTATGGCTACACCTTC,CASSVQAYYGYTF
TRBV6-6,TRBJ2-2,TRBD1,NA,TGTGCCAGCAGTTCTCCTACAGGGGCCCCCACCGGGGAGCTGTTTTTT,CASSSPTGAPTGELFF
TRBV27,TRBJ2-7,TRBD1,once,TGTGCCAGCAGTTTATCTCAGGGGACAGCAACGTACTTC,CASSLSQGTATYF
TRBV30,TRBJ1-3,NA,once,TGTGCCTGGAGTCACGGCAGGGCTGGAAACACCATATATTTT,CAWSHGRAGNTIYF
TRBV28,TRBJ1-5,NA,NA,TGTGCCAGCAGTTGGACAGCTTATCAGCCCCAGCATTTT,CASSWTAYQPQHF
TRBV20-1,TRBJ1-1,TRBD1,NA,TGCAGTGCTAGTGGGGGGACAGACACTGAAGCTTTCTTT,CSASGGTDTEAFF
TRBV4-1,TRBJ2-1,NA,NA,TGCGCCAGCAGCCCGCGGACTTTACACTCCTACAATGAGCAGTTCTTC,CASSPRTLHSYNEQFF
TRBV27,TRBJ2-7,TRBD2,once,TGTGCCAGCAGTTGGGAGCGGGGGGCCTACGAGCAGTACTTC,CASSWERGAYEQYF
TRBV11-2,TRBJ2-3,TRBD2,NA,TGTGCCAGCAGCCCCTACCTAGCGGGAGCAACAGATACGCAGTATTTT,CASSPYLAGATDTQYF
TRBV5-1,TRBJ2-1,NA,NA,TGCGCCAGCAGCTCCCGTTCGGGGGGCAGGTACAATGAGCAGTTCTTC,CASSSRSGGRYNEQFF
TRBV5-4,TRBJ2-7,NA,NA,TGTGCCAGCAGCTTGGACGGCTACGAGCAGTACTTC,CASSLDGYEQYF
TRBV10-3,TRBJ2-1,NA,NA,TGTGCCATCAGTGAGTCGGCGCGGTACTATAATGAGCAGTTCTTC,CAISESARYYNEQFF
TRBV7-3,TRBJ2-5,NA,NA,TGTGCCAGCAGTCAAGGACAGCAAGAGACCCAGTACTTC,CASSQGQQETQYF
TRBV7-2,TRBJ1-5,TRBD1,few,TGTGCCAGCAGCCTAACAGGGGGCGGTCAGCCCCAGCATTTT,CASSLTGGGQPQHF
TRBV29-1,TRBJ2-5,TRBD1,NA,TGCAGCGTCGGTGGGACAGTCGGGGAGACCCAGTACTTC,CSVGGTVGETQYF
TRBV27,TRBJ1-1,TRBD1,NA,TGTGCCAGCAGTCTTCCTGGCAGGGGGCAGGCTTTCTTT,CASSLPGRGQAFF
TRBV28,TRBJ2-2,NA,NA,TGTGCCAGCAGTTTCGAGCAGGGGCTGAACACCGGGGAGCTGTTTTTT,CASSFEQGLNTGELFF
TRBV7-6,TRBJ2-6,NA,NA,TGTGCCAGCAGCTTAGCGGTTACAGGGACGAACGTCCTGACTTTC,CASSLAVTGTNVLTF
TRBV5-4,TRBJ2-2,TRBD2,NA,TGTGCCAGCAGCTCTAGCGGGAGGAAGACCGGGGAGCTGTTTTTT,CASSSSGRKTGELFF
TRBV7-2,TRBJ1-5,NA,few,TGTGCCAGCAGCTTAGGGGGCAGGCGTAGCAATCAGCCCCAGCATTTT,CASSLGGRRSNQPQHF
TRBV6-6,TRBJ2-7,NA,few,TGTGCCAGCAGTTACTCGGGATCAGGGCTCCGGGACGAGCAGTACTTC,CASSYSGSGLRDEQYF
TRBV11-2,TRBJ1-4,NA,NA,TGTGCCAGCAGCTTAGGAATAGAGGGAACTAATGAAAAACTGTTTTTT,CASSLGIEGTNEKLFF